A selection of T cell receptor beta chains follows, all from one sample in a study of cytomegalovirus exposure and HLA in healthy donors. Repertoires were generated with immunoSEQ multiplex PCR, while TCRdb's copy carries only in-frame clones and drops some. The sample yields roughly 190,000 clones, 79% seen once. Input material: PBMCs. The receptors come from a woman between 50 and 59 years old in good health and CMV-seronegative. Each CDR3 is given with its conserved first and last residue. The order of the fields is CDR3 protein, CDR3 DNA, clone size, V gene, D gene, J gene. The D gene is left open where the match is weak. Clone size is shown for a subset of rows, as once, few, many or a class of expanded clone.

CDR3aa: CASSSPSDRGITYEQYF
CDR3nt: TGTGCCAGCAGCTCCCCCTCCGACAGGGGGATCACCTACGAGCAGTACTTC
abundance: .
v_gene: TRBV5-5
d_gene: TRBD1
j_gene: TRBJ2-7

CDR3aa: CASSFSGGNQPQHF
CDR3nt: TGTGCCAGCAGCTTCTCAGGGGGCAATCAGCCCCAGCATTTT
abundance: .
v_gene: TRBV11-2
d_gene: .
j_gene: TRBJ1-5

CDR3aa: CASSLGGTGVSYEQYF
CDR3nt: TGTGCCAGCAGTTTAGGTGGGACAGGAGTATCCTACGAGCAGTACTTC
abundance: .
v_gene: TRBV28
d_gene: TRBD1
j_gene: TRBJ2-7

CDR3aa: CASSPTGGGGYTF
CDR3nt: TGTGCCAGCAGCCCGACAGGGGGAGGCGGCTACACCTTC
abundance: .
v_gene: TRBV5-6
d_gene: TRBD1
j_gene: TRBJ1-2

CDR3aa: CASSQGPGAGGYTF
CDR3nt: TGCGCCAGCAGCCAAGGGCCCGGGGCGGGGGGCTACACCTTC
abundance: .
v_gene: TRBV4-1
d_gene: .
j_gene: TRBJ1-2

CDR3aa: CASSLSRDRGDSPLHF
CDR3nt: TGCGCCAGCAGCCTTTCCCGGGACAGGGGGGATTCACCCCTCCACTTT
abundance: .
v_gene: TRBV4-3
d_gene: TRBD1
j_gene: TRBJ1-6

CDR3aa: CASSMTGGYGYTF
CDR3nt: TGTGCCAGCAGTATGACAGGGGGATATGGCTACACCTTC
abundance: .
v_gene: TRBV28
d_gene: TRBD1
j_gene: TRBJ1-2

CDR3aa: CASMRGIQVGTDTQYF
CDR3nt: TGTGCCAGCATGAGGGGGATACAGGTGGGCACAGATACGCAGTATTTT
abundance: once
v_gene: TRBV27
d_gene: .
j_gene: TRBJ2-3

CDR3aa: CASSRTPYNSPLHF
CDR3nt: TGTGCCAGCTCAAGGACACCGTATAATTCACCCCTCCACTTT
abundance: .
v_gene: TRBV25-1
d_gene: .
j_gene: TRBJ1-6

CDR3aa: CATSLNRQGQSSGNTIYF
CDR3nt: TGTGCCACCTCCTTAAATCGACAGGGGCAAAGTTCTGGAAACACCATATATTTT
abundance: few
v_gene: TRBV2
d_gene: TRBD1
j_gene: TRBJ1-3

CDR3aa: CASSPPNRGPRNEQFF
CDR3nt: TGTGCCAGCTCACCACCCAACAGGGGGCCTCGAAATGAGCAGTTCTTC
abundance: .
v_gene: TRBV18
d_gene: TRBD1
j_gene: TRBJ2-1

CDR3aa: CASSEGTSSEKLFF
CDR3nt: TGTGCCAGCAGTGAAGGGACAAGCTCTGAAAAACTGTTTTTT
abundance: .
v_gene: TRBV6-5
d_gene: .
j_gene: TRBJ1-4

CDR3aa: CASSLSPTGANSPLHF
CDR3nt: TGTGCCAGCAGTTTAAGTCCGACAGGGGCAAATTCACCCCTCCACTTT
abundance: .
v_gene: TRBV28
d_gene: TRBD1
j_gene: TRBJ1-6

CDR3aa: CSVGRKLTDTQYF
CDR3nt: TGCAGCGTTGGCAGGAAACTCACAGATACGCAGTATTTT
abundance: .
v_gene: TRBV29-1
d_gene: .
j_gene: TRBJ2-3

CDR3aa: CASSDSGTGFYEQYF
CDR3nt: TGTGCCAGCAGTGATTCCGGGACAGGGTTTTACGAGCAGTACTTC
abundance: .
v_gene: TRBV25-1
d_gene: TRBD1
j_gene: TRBJ2-7

CDR3aa: CASSALSLNSPLHF
CDR3nt: TGTGCCAGCAGTGCTCTATCGCTCAATTCACCCCTCCACTTT
abundance: .
v_gene: TRBV6-1
d_gene: .
j_gene: TRBJ1-6

CDR3aa: CASTTDSFGTDTQYF
CDR3nt: TGTGCCAGCACTACCGACAGTTTTGGTACAGATACGCAGTATTTT
abundance: .
v_gene: TRBV27
d_gene: .
j_gene: TRBJ2-3

CDR3aa: CASSTLAGGQYEQYF
CDR3nt: TGTGCCAGCAGTACACTAGCGGGAGGGCAGTACGAGCAGTACTTC
abundance: .
v_gene: TRBV27
d_gene: TRBD2
j_gene: TRBJ2-7

CDR3aa: CASSTGQPGADTQYF
CDR3nt: TGTGCCAGTAGTACGGGACAGCCTGGGGCAGATACGCAGTATTTT
abundance: .
v_gene: TRBV19
d_gene: TRBD1
j_gene: TRBJ2-3

CDR3aa: CASRQTTGTGKNEQYF
CDR3nt: TGTGCCAGCAGGCAAACGACCGGGACAGGGAAAAACGAGCAGTACTTC
abundance: .
v_gene: TRBV2
d_gene: TRBD1
j_gene: TRBJ2-7

CDR3aa: CASSLGGTFYNEQFF
CDR3nt: TGCGCCAGCAGCTTGGGTGGCACCTTCTACAATGAGCAGTTCTTC
abundance: .
v_gene: TRBV5-1
d_gene: .
j_gene: TRBJ2-1

CDR3aa: CASSMGRRNQPQHF
CDR3nt: TGTGCCAGTAGTATGGGGAGGAGAAATCAGCCCCAGCATTTT
abundance: .
v_gene: TRBV19
d_gene: .
j_gene: TRBJ1-5

CDR3aa: CASRGTATDTQYF
CDR3nt: TGTGCCAGCAGGGGGACAGCGACAGATACGCAGTATTTT
abundance: .
v_gene: TRBV28
d_gene: TRBD1
j_gene: TRBJ2-3

CDR3aa: CASSGNRDFGYTF
CDR3nt: TGTGCCAGCAGTGGTAACAGGGATTTTGGCTACACCTTC
abundance: once
v_gene: TRBV6-1
d_gene: .
j_gene: TRBJ1-2

CDR3aa: CASSPPDRGSSGGYNEQFF
CDR3nt: TGTGCCAGCAGTCCCCCGGACAGGGGTTCTAGCGGGGGCTACAATGAGCAGTTCTTC
abundance: .
v_gene: TRBV27
d_gene: .
j_gene: TRBJ2-1

CDR3aa: CASREDRDTEAFF
CDR3nt: TGTGCCAGCAGGGAAGACAGGGACACTGAAGCTTTCTTT
abundance: .
v_gene: TRBV2
d_gene: TRBD1
j_gene: TRBJ1-1

CDR3aa: CASSSGQGGGRIPNEQFF
CDR3nt: TGTGCCAGCAGTTCCGGGCAGGGCGGCGGAAGGATTCCCAATGAGCAGTTCTTC
abundance: .
v_gene: TRBV27
d_gene: .
j_gene: TRBJ2-1

CDR3aa: CASGERYNEQFF
CDR3nt: TGTGCCAGTGGGGAGAGGTACAATGAGCAGTTCTTC
abundance: .
v_gene: TRBV19
d_gene: .
j_gene: TRBJ2-1

CDR3aa: CASSPRQGDNSPLHF
CDR3nt: TGTGCCAGCAGCCCAAGACAGGGAGATAATTCACCCCTCCACTTT
abundance: .
v_gene: TRBV11-2
d_gene: TRBD1
j_gene: TRBJ1-6

CDR3aa: CASTLDSGALGYTF
CDR3nt: TGTGCCAGCACCCTTGACAGCGGGGCACTTGGCTACACCTTC
abundance: .
v_gene: TRBV7-8
d_gene: .
j_gene: TRBJ1-2

CDR3aa: CASRQGTGELFF
CDR3nt: TGTGCCAGCAGGCAGGGAACCGGGGAGCTGTTTTTT
abundance: .
v_gene: TRBV25-1
d_gene: .
j_gene: TRBJ2-2

CDR3aa: CASSLVGQGATEAFF
CDR3nt: TGTGCCAGCAGCTTGGTGGGACAGGGGGCCACTGAAGCTTTCTTT
abundance: .
v_gene: TRBV7-2
d_gene: TRBD1
j_gene: TRBJ1-1

CDR3aa: CASRAPMGHGNIQYF
CDR3nt: TGTGCCAGCAGGGCCCCGATGGGACATGGAAACATTCAGTACTTC
abundance: .
v_gene: TRBV6-6
d_gene: .
j_gene: TRBJ2-4

CDR3aa: CASSANPRGGHEQFF
CDR3nt: TGTGCCAGTAGTGCAAACCCCAGGGGCGGGCATGAGCAGTTCTTC
abundance: few
v_gene: TRBV19
d_gene: .
j_gene: TRBJ2-1

CDR3aa: CAWSTGNYGYTF
CDR3nt: TGTGCCTGGAGTACAGGGAACTATGGCTACACCTTC
abundance: .
v_gene: TRBV30
d_gene: .
j_gene: TRBJ1-2

CDR3aa: CASSPGAASYGYTF
CDR3nt: TGTGCCAGCAGCCCGGGAGCAGCGTCCTATGGCTACACCTTC
abundance: once
v_gene: TRBV5-6
d_gene: .
j_gene: TRBJ1-2

CDR3aa: CASSEFRSTGTGSYEQYF
CDR3nt: TGTGCCAGCAGTGAATTTAGGTCGACCGGGACAGGGTCCTACGAGCAGTACTTC
abundance: .
v_gene: TRBV6-1
d_gene: TRBD1
j_gene: TRBJ2-7

CDR3aa: CASSKTSGRLEQFF
CDR3nt: TGTGCCAGCAGCAAGACTAGCGGGAGGCTTGAGCAGTTCTTC
abundance: .
v_gene: TRBV7-9
d_gene: TRBD2
j_gene: TRBJ2-1

CDR3aa: CASSRTGDSDYGYTF
CDR3nt: TGTGCCAGCAGCCGTACAGGGGATAGTGACTATGGCTACACCTTC
abundance: few
v_gene: TRBV7-9
d_gene: TRBD1
j_gene: TRBJ1-2

CDR3aa: CASIGLRSTEAFF
CDR3nt: TGTGCCAGCATAGGACTCCGGAGCACTGAAGCTTTCTTT
abundance: few
v_gene: TRBV2
d_gene: .
j_gene: TRBJ1-1

CDR3aa: CASSSDRGWSSYEQYF
CDR3nt: TGTGCCAGCAGCTCCGACAGGGGTTGGAGCTCCTACGAGCAGTACTTC
abundance: .
v_gene: TRBV7-9
d_gene: TRBD1
j_gene: TRBJ2-7

CDR3aa: CASSQPKGQGVGELFF
CDR3nt: TGTGCCAGCAGCCAACCCAAGGGACAGGGTGTCGGGGAGCTGTTTTTT
abundance: .
v_gene: TRBV4-2
d_gene: TRBD1
j_gene: TRBJ2-2

CDR3aa: CASSESGQGGETQYF
CDR3nt: TGCGCCAGCAGTGAATCTGGACAGGGGGGGGAGACCCAGTACTTC
abundance: .
v_gene: TRBV10-2
d_gene: TRBD1
j_gene: TRBJ2-5

CDR3aa: CASSQDFSRGGEKLFF
CDR3nt: TGCGCCAGCAGCCAAGATTTCTCGCGGGGAGGTGAAAAACTGTTTTTT
abundance: .
v_gene: TRBV4-3
d_gene: .
j_gene: TRBJ1-4

CDR3aa: CASSLRGGSTGELFF
CDR3nt: TGTGCCAGCAGCTTGCGGGGGGGCAGCACCGGGGAGCTGTTTTTT
abundance: .
v_gene: TRBV11-2
d_gene: TRBD2
j_gene: TRBJ2-2

CDR3aa: CASKSGDTYEQYF
CDR3nt: TGTGCCAGCAAGAGCGGGGACACCTACGAGCAGTACTTC
abundance: .
v_gene: TRBV28
d_gene: .
j_gene: TRBJ2-7

CDR3aa: CASSRLLRTDTYEQYF
CDR3nt: TGTGCCAGCAGCCGCCTCCTTAGGACAGATACCTACGAGCAGTACTTC
abundance: .
v_gene: TRBV7-9
d_gene: .
j_gene: TRBJ2-7

CDR3aa: CAFRLAGKTQYF
CDR3nt: TGTGCCTTCCGGCTAGCGGGAAAGACCCAGTACTTC
abundance: .
v_gene: TRBV30
d_gene: TRBD2
j_gene: TRBJ2-5